These 10 T cell receptor beta chains came from one sample sequenced in a study of neoadjuvant anti-PD-1 for oral cavity cancer. Clones were read by immunoSEQ multiplex PCR, and TCRdb kept only the in-frame ones, dropping some. This table has about 16,000 clones, less than 80% appearing once. Here the sequenced sample was PBMCs, taken before nivolumab (anti-PD-1) treatment. The receptors derive from a person between 35 and 79 years old with oral cavity squamous cell carcinoma.

The chain uses TRBV6-5 and TRBJ1-5; possibly TRBD1 for D (5 bases). The CDR3 is 14 amino acids. CDR1 MNHEY and CDR2 SVGAGI come from the germline V gene. V lost 5 bases and J 6 bases, leaving 14 bases between the germline ends. The CDR3 DNA reads as TGTGCCAGCAGTGAAGAGGGGCCCCCTCAGCCCCAGCATTTT. Translating it yields CASSEEGPPQPQHF.

There are a few counts of this clone. V and J are TRBV6-5 and TRBJ2-2; 10 bases agree with TRBD2. The CDR3 length is 15 residues. The V gene's germline CDR1 is MNHEY and CDR2 SVGAGI. V lost 0 bases and J lost 7; bases outside the gene matches: 2. The CDR3 DNA is TGTGCCAGCAGTTACTCGGTAGCGGGAGGCGGGGAGCTGTTTTTT. It yields the protein CASSYSVAGGGELFF.

The chain carries TRBV11-1 and TRBJ1-3; no definite D call. V lost 5 bases and J lost 7, with 15 bases in between. The CDR3 totals 14 residues. CDR1 and CDR2 (germline): SGHAT, FQDESV (reference sequence). CDR3 sequence reads: CASSARSRRNTIYF. Here the CDR3 DNA reads TGTGCCAGCAGCGCGCGCTCCCGGCGGAACACCATATATTTT.

The chain links TRBV4-2 to TRBJ2-2; perhaps D is TRBD1 or TRBD2 (5 bases each). Trimming removed 1 base at V and 5 bases at J, with 11 bases between. The CDR3 is made up of 15 amino acids. Germline V gene data show CDR1 as LGHNA and CDR2 as YNFKEQ. The CDR3 is CASSQGDRGTGELFF. The CDR3 DNA follows: TGTGCCAGCAGCCAAGGAGACAGAGGGACCGGGGAGCTGTTTTTT.

This chain uses TRBV30 with TRBJ2-1; weak D call: TRBD2 (6 bases). There are 18 residues in the CDR3. CDR1 is GTSNPN and CDR2 is SVGIG in the germline V gene (reference sequence). Trimming removed 0 bases from V and 3 bases from J, with 21 bases in between. CDR3 amino acids: CAWSVPLWRGSGYNEQFF. CDR3 coding DNA: TGTGCCTGGAGTGTACCTCTCTGGCGGGGTTCGGGCTACAATGAGCAGTTCTTC.

The genes are TRBV5-1 and TRBJ1-4; TRBD1 matches 7 bases. Germline CDR1 reads SGHRS; CDR2 reads YFSETQ. After removal of 4 bases from V and 3 bases from J, the junction contained 12 bases not matched to a gene. This CDR3 is 17 amino acids long. The CDR3 region is CASSGRDSGAANEKLFF. The DNA for the CDR3 is TGCGCCAGCAGCGGAAGGGACAGTGGGGCCGCTAATGAAAAACTGTTTTTT.

The CDR3 loop is CAWNLGHHEQYF. CDR3 DNA sequence: TGTGCCTGGAACCTGGGCCACCACGAGCAGTACTTC. This chain joins TRBV30 and TRBJ2-7; D uncertain. Germline loops: CDR1 GTSNPN, CDR2 SVGIG (reference sequence). Trimming cost V 4 bases and J 5 bases, with 12 bases left between them. The CDR3 length is 12 residues.

This clone was seen more than once but under ten times. This chain's CDR3 is CSVARTAMNTEAFF. The DNA of the CDR3 is TGCAGCGTTGCCCGGACAGCCATGAACACTGAAGCTTTCTTT. The rearrangement links TRBV29-1 to TRBJ1-1; tentative D call: TRBD1 (6 bases). Germline assignment: CDR1 SQVTM and CDR2 ANQGSEA. With 4 bases removed from V and 0 bases from J, the gap between germline ends came to 12 bases. The CDR3 extends over 14 amino acids.

The table lists this clone with a count of one. This chain joins TRBV5-4 and TRBJ2-7, with D maybe TRBD1 (6 bases). Germline assignment: CDR1 SGHNT and CDR2 YYREEE (reference sequence). V was clipped by 4 bases and J by 2 bases, with 16 bases between them. The CDR3 contains 15 residues. As DNA, the CDR3 is TGTGCCAGCAGCCAAGATACAGGGTTACCCTACGAGCAGTACTTC. It encodes CASSQDTGLPYEQYF.

The chain couples TRBV25-1 to TRBJ1-4, with a tentative D call TRBD1 (5 bases). Germline-derived CDR1 and CDR2 are MGHDK and SYGVNS. This CDR3 has 15 amino acids. The V gene lost 2 bases and the J gene lost 5 bases, with 12 bases spanning the gap. CDR3 amino acids: CASSEHGAGNEKLFF. The CDR3 DNA is TGTGCCAGCAGTGAACACGGGGCTGGGAATGAAAAACTGTTTTTT. Supplemented by reference TRBV25-1 and TRBJ1-4, the full variable domain reads EADIYQTPRYLVIGTGKKITLECSQTMGHDKMYWYQQDPGMELHLIHYSYGVNSTEKGDLSSESTVSRIRTEHFPLTLESARPSHTSQYLCASSEHGAGNEKLFFGSGTQLSVL.